This T cell receptor (beta chain) was recovered during a study of neoadjuvant anti-PD-1 for oral cavity cancer. In the study overall: Nivolumab at 3 mg/kg was mostly given biweekly, three to four doses, pre-surgery.

To note about this clone: The antigen is unknown.

Study-level points and caveats: Higher pretreatment Treg/Th17 ratios tracked higher pretreatment blood clonality.

Clones were read by immunoSEQ multiplex PCR, and TCRdb kept only the in-frame ones, dropping some. This repertoire shows about 16,000 clones, 67% found once; its top ten account for about 2.5%. The V gene lost 8 bases and the J gene lost 6 bases, with 13 bases spanning the gap. This CDR3 is built from 13 residues. CDR1 is MGHDK and CDR2 is SYGVNS in the germline V gene. The receptor comes from a person between 40 and 85 years old with oral cavity squamous cell carcinoma. The gene calls are TRBV25-1 and TRBJ1-4; D may be TRBD1 (6 bases). This material consisted of PBMCs, taken before nivolumab (anti-PD-1) treatment. The CDR3 protein is CASRSGEYEKLFF. The CDR3 nucleotides are TGTGCCAGCCGGTCAGGGGAATATGAAAAACTGTTTTTT.